One TCR beta chain is described in this entry. Its specificity is unknown. This CDR3 contains 14 residues. Germline values: CDR1 SGHTA, CDR2 FQGNSA. The V end was cut by 2 bases, the J end by 2 bases, with 9 bases between. This record belongs to a study of vaccination and CD4 T cells after COVID-19. The overall study: The makeup of the convalescents was six males and four females, two of them Hispanic. Post-COVID draws came a median roughly 100 days after diagnosis (range 35 to 161).

Treatment here: 10-day PBMC culture with coronavirus spike peptide pools or control peptides (ViraFEST assay). Once obtained from cultured CD4+ T cells, the DNA was sequenced using the Oncomine TCR Beta short-read assay. TCRdb re-called the PCR reads with MiXCR, one entry per CDR3 protein. The sample has roughly 3,700 distinct CDR3 sequences, 40% to 55% seen once. The chain carries TRBV7-2 and TRBJ2-5; D might be TRBD2 (6 bases). The TCR was taken from a human donor who had recovered from COVID-19. Sequenced: CD4+ T cells from blood, cultured in vitro. The CDR3 sequence: CASSLSAGQETQYF. DNA for the CDR3: TGTGCCAGCAGCTTATCTGCGGGGCAAGAGACCCAGTACTTC.